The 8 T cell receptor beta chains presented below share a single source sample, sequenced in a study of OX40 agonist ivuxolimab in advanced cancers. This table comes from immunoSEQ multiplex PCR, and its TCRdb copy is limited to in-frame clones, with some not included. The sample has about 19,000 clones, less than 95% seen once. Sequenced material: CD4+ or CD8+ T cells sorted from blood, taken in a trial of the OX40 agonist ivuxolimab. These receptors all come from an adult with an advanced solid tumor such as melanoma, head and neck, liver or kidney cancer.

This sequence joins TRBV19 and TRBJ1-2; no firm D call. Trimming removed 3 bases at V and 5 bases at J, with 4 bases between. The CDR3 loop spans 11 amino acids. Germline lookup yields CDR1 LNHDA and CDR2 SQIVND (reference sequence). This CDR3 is CASSMGYGYTF. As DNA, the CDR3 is TGTGCCAGTAGTATGGGGTATGGCTACACCTTC.

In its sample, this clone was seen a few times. The CDR3 DNA reads as TGTGCCAGCAGTGATATTGGGGGCCCCTACGAGCAGTACTTC. Amino acid sequence: CASSDIGGPYEQYF. The chain recombines TRBV6-5 with TRBJ2-7; D may be TRBD1 (6 bases). Germline V gene data show CDR1 as MNHEY and CDR2 as SVGAGI. V lost 5 bases, J lost 2 bases, and 13 bases lay in between. The CDR3 spans 14 residues.

The CDR3, as DNA: TGTGCCAGCAGCTTGATCAGGGCCTACGAGCAGTACTTC. It yields the protein CASSLIRAYEQYF. The chain uses TRBV5-6 and TRBJ2-7, with D possibly TRBD1 on 5 matching bases. V was shortened by 1 base and J by 2 bases, with 7 bases between the two germline ends. CDR1 SGHDT and CDR2 YYEEEE come from the germline V gene. CDR3 length equals 13 residues.

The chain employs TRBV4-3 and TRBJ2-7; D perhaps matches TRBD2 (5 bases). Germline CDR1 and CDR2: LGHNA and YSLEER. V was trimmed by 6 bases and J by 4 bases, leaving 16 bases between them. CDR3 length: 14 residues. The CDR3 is CASSPGIHGYEQYF. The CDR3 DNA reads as TGCGCCAGCAGTCCCGGGATCCATGGGTACGAGCAGTACTTC.

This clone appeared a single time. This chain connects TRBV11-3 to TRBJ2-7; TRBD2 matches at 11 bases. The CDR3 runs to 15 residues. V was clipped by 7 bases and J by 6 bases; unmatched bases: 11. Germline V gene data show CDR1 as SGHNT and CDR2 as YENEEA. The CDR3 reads CASNTGGLAGFEQYF. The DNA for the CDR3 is TGTGCCAGCAACACCGGAGGACTAGCGGGCTTCGAGCAGTACTTC.

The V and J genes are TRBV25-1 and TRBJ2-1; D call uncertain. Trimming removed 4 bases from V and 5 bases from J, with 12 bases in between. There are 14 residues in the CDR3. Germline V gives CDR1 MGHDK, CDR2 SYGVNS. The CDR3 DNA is TGTGCCAGCAGTGGACTCCTGAGACACAATGAGCAGTTCTTC. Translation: CASSGLLRHNEQFF.

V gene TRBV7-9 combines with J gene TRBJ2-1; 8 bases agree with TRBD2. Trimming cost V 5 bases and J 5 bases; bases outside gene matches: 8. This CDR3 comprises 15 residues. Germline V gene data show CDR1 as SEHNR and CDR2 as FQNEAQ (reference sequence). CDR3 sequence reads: CASSPKRESDNEQFF. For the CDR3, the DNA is TGTGCCAGCAGCCCCAAGCGGGAGAGCGACAATGAGCAGTTCTTC.

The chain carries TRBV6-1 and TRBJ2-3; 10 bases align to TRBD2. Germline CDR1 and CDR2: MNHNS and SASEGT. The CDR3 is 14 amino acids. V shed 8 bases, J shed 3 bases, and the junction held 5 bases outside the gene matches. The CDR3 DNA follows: TGTGCCAGCTTTCCGGGACTAGCGACAGATACGCAGTATTTT. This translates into CASFPGLATDTQYF.